What follows are 14 T cell receptor beta chains derived from one specimen sequenced in a study of shared clonotypes between healthy human individuals. CD45RO negativity and positive selection for CCR7 defined naive CD8 cells, a population that excluded terminally differentiated effector memory CD45RA+ cells. This table comes from immunoSEQ multiplex PCR, and its TCRdb copy is limited to in-frame clones, with some not included. The top ten hold around 0.21% of the sample, which has fewer than 1 million clones, about 96% seen once. The sequenced sample was naive CD8+ T cells sorted from blood. The receptors were gathered from a man younger than 45 in good health.

The chain has TRBV5-6 and TRBJ1-1; the D gene is possibly TRBD1 (6 bases). Germline loops: CDR1 SGHDT, CDR2 YYEEEE. Deletions cut 6 bases from V and 2 bases from J, with 8 bases between. The CDR3 loop spans 12 amino acids. As DNA, the CDR3 is TGTGCCAGCATCAGGGGAAACACTGAAGCTTTCTTT. It translates to CASIRGNTEAFF. Supplemented by reference TRBV5-6 and TRBJ1-1, the full variable domain reads DAGVTQSPTHLIKTRGQQVTLRCSPKSGHDTVSWYQQALGQGPQFIFQYYEEEERQRGNFPDRFSGHQFPNYSSELNVNALLLGDSALYLCASIRGNTEAFFGQGTRLTVV.

The chain combines TRBV14 with TRBJ2-3; 10 bases fit TRBD2. The trim removed 5 bases at V and 2 bases at J, leaving 7 bases unmatched. The CDR3 contains 16 residues. Germline V gene sequence: CDR1 SGHDN, CDR2 FVKESK. The CDR3 reads CASSEWTSGYTDTQYF. CDR3 DNA sequence: TGTGCCAGCAGCGAATGGACTAGCGGATACACAGATACGCAGTATTTT.

This clone occurred once. J is TRBJ2-3 and V is TRBV27; D is ambiguous. Germline-derived CDR1 and CDR2 are MNHEY and SMNVEV (reference sequence). The CDR3 is 14 residues long. V shed 3 bases and J shed 2 bases, with 9 bases lying between them. The CDR3 nucleotides are TGTGCCAGCAGTTTTAGTGGGAACACAGATACGCAGTATTTT. It yields the protein CASSFSGNTDTQYF.

This rearrangement joins TRBV7-2 to TRBJ2-7; 8 nucleotides align to TRBD1. V lost 3 bases and J lost 13; bases outside the gene matches: 8. Germline V gene data show CDR1 as SGHTA and CDR2 as FQGNSA. This CDR3 contains 12 residues. The CDR3 DNA follows: TGTGCCAGCAGCTTTTCCGGGACAGGACCCTACTTC. Its protein is CASSFSGTGPYF.

The chain recombines TRBV27 with TRBJ2-7; 8 bases are shared with TRBD2. V dropped 7 bases and J dropped 5; count of bases not matched to a gene: 13. The CDR3 runs to 15 residues. CDR1 and CDR2 (germline): MNHEY, SMNVEV (reference sequence). CDR3 DNA: TGTGCCAGCAAGAAAACAGCGGGAGCAGGTCACGAGCAGTACTTC. Amino acid sequence: CASKKTAGAGHEQYF.

The chain carries TRBV9 and TRBJ2-7, with D perhaps TRBD2 (5 bases). Looked up from germline, CDR1 is SGDLS and CDR2 is YYNGEE. The length of the CDR3 is 17 residues. V lost 3 bases and J lost 2, with 21 bases in between. CDR3 bases: TGTGCCAGCAGCGGCCCCCCCAGGACTGACCAAACCTACGAGCAGTACTTC. Translated, it gives CASSGPPRTDQTYEQYF.

The chain has TRBV27 and TRBJ1-2; D remains ambiguous. This CDR3 is 14 amino acids long. V shed 5 bases and J shed 7 bases, with 17 bases lying between them. Germline assignment: CDR1 MNHEY and CDR2 SMNVEV (reference sequence). The CDR3: CASSPLSSASGYTF. CDR3 in DNA: TGTGCCAGCAGTCCCCTGAGTAGCGCGAGTGGCTACACCTTC.

The chain couples TRBV7-8 to TRBJ2-7; 9 bases agree with TRBD2. The CDR3 runs 16 residues. Germline V CDR1 and CDR2: SGHVS, FQNEAQ. V shed 5 bases, J shed 2 bases, and the junction held 10 bases outside the gene matches. The CDR3 loop reads CASSNPRERGAYEQYF. In DNA form, the CDR3 reads TGTGCCAGCAGCAACCCACGGGAGCGGGGGGCCTACGAGCAGTACTTC.

The count of this clone is one. The rearrangement links TRBV9 to TRBJ2-7; D remains ambiguous. The CDR3 has 13 residues. The V gene lost 0 bases and the J gene lost 2 bases, with 6 bases spanning the gap. From germline, CDR1 is SGDLS and CDR2 YYNGEE. The chain's CDR3 is CASSVDATYEQYF. CDR3 DNA sequence: TGTGCCAGCAGCGTAGATGCCACCTACGAGCAGTACTTC.

The genes are TRBV6-4 and TRBJ2-2, with D unresolved. The germline gives CDR1 MRHNA, CDR2 SNTAGT. V lost 0 bases, J lost 3 bases, and 2 bases lay in between. The CDR3 is made up of 13 amino acids. CDR3 loop: CASSDSYTGELFF. The CDR3 region has the DNA TGTGCCAGCAGTGACTCGTACACCGGGGAGCTGTTTTTT.

The chain combines TRBV7-8 with TRBJ2-3; 9 bases match TRBD2. Germline assignment: CDR1 SGHVS and CDR2 FQNEAQ. The CDR3 extends over 17 amino acids. V lost 2 bases to trimming and J lost 0 bases; unmatched junction nucleotides: 6. The CDR3 sequence is CASSLLGLAGSTDTQYF. Here the CDR3 DNA reads TGTGCCAGCAGCTTATTGGGTCTAGCGGGAAGCACAGATACGCAGTATTTT.

The V and J genes are TRBV27 and TRBJ1-5; D might be TRBD1 (6 bases). From germline, CDR1 is MNHEY and CDR2 SMNVEV (reference sequence). Trimming stripped 8 bases from V and 0 bases from J, with 14 bases between. CDR3 length: 15 residues. The CDR3 nucleotides are TGTGCCAGCCAACTGCGGACAGATAGCAATCAGCCCCAGCATTTT. It codes for CASQLRTDSNQPQHF.

The chain employs TRBV27 and TRBJ2-7; 11 bases map to TRBD2. Germline V gene lookup returns CDR1 MNHEY and CDR2 SMNVEV (reference sequence). Germline trimming cut 6 bases from V and 0 bases from J; bases unmatched to any gene: 10. This CDR3 has 17 residues. CDR3 region: CASRSVAGGLSSYEQYF. CDR3 DNA: TGTGCCAGCAGGTCGGTAGCGGGAGGGCTGAGCTCCTACGAGCAGTACTTC.

A remark on this clone: The same CDR3 can be traced to other DNA sequences in this sample. V usage is TRBV29-1 and J usage is TRBJ2-7; D might be TRBD1 (5 bases). The CDR3 has 12 residues. Germline CDR1 and CDR2: SQVTM and ANQGSEA. Trimming stripped 4 bases from V and 2 bases from J, with 9 bases between. CDR3 protein: CSVVEGAYEQYF. CDR3 in DNA: TGCAGCGTTGTCGAAGGGGCCTACGAGCAGTACTTC.